This T cell receptor (beta chain) was identified during a study of shared clonotypes between healthy human individuals. The table came from immunoSEQ multiplex PCR; TCRdb's copy has only in-frame clones and leaves some out. The sample carries about 700,000 clones, about 90% recorded once. Naive CD8 cells, CD45RO-negative and positively selected for CCR7, excluded terminally differentiated effector memory CD45RA+ cells. This CDR3 comprises 17 residues. CDR1 MNHEY and CDR2 SMNVEV come from the germline V gene (reference sequence). The J segment lost 7 bases and the V segment lost 5 bases, leaving 14 bases of the junction unmatched.

The J gene is TRBJ1-5, the V gene TRBV27, with TRBD1 matching over 10 bases. Source material: naive CD8+ T cells sorted from blood. The clonotype comes from a man aged 30-40 years in good health. The CDR3 sequence: CASSPLYRTGGIQPQHF. CDR3 in DNA: TGTGCCAGCAGTCCGTTATATAGGACAGGGGGTATCCAGCCCCAGCATTTT.